Each of the 21 T cell receptor beta chains below was sequenced from the same sample in a study of blood T cell repertoires in COVID-19. This table comes from immunoSEQ multiplex PCR, and its TCRdb copy is limited to in-frame clones, with some not included. The repertoire has 200,000 to 250,000 clones, 75% to 85% of them found once; the top ten carry approximately 7.6%. The sample was peripheral blood. The receptors shown here come from a woman of 80 years or more with COVID-19, enrolled during active disease.

This chain uses TRBV18 with TRBJ1-4; D gene unclear. Looked up from germline, CDR1 is KGHSH and CDR2 is LQKENI. V shed 4 bases and J shed 6 bases, with 15 bases lying between them. The CDR3 sequence is 15 residues long. The CDR3 sequence: CASSLLSGEYEKLFF. CDR3 coding DNA: TGTGCCAGCTCACTTCTGTCCGGGGAATATGAAAAACTGTTTTTT.

The gene calls are TRBV9 and TRBJ1-2; TRBD1 matches at 8 bases. The germline V gene encodes CDR1 SGDLS and CDR2 YYNGEE. There are 12 residues in the CDR3. J lost 10 bases, V lost 4 bases, and 6 bases had no gene match. The CDR3 spells CASSNRQGHYTF. CDR3 in DNA: TGTGCCAGCAGCAATAGACAGGGGCACTACACCTTC.

The genes are TRBV12-5 and TRBJ2-1, with 8 bases matching TRBD2. Unmatched junction bases numbered 12, after V lost 5 bases and J lost 6 bases. Germline-derived CDR1 and CDR2 are LGHNT and FRNRAP. The CDR3 extends over 16 amino acids. The CDR3 sequence is CASGPRGSGGFNEQFF. CDR3 coding DNA: TGTGCTAGTGGTCCCCGAGGAAGCGGGGGATTCAATGAGCAGTTCTTC. Looking up the rest from reference TRBV12-5 and TRBJ2-1 gives the full variable domain: DARVTQTPRHKVTEMGQEVTMRCQPILGHNTVFWYRQTMMQGLELLAYFRNRAPLDDSGMPKDRFSAEMPDATLATLKIQPSEPRDSAVYFCASGPRGSGGFNEQFFGPGTRLTVL.

J is TRBJ1-6 and V is TRBV15; D call uncertain. Germline CDR1 and CDR2: LNHNV and YYDKDF (reference sequence). The V gene lost 7 bases and the J gene lost 0 bases, with 7 bases spanning the gap. The CDR3 length is 14 residues. The CDR3 sequence is CATKRSSYNSPLHF. The CDR3 nucleotides are TGTGCCACCAAACGGAGCTCCTATAATTCACCCCTCCACTTT.

The chain is built from TRBV19 and TRBJ2-6; 8 bases are shared with TRBD1. With V trimmed by 7 bases and J by 0 bases, 8 bases remained unmatched. Germline V gives CDR1 LNHDA, CDR2 SQIVND (reference sequence). The CDR3 loop spans 17 amino acids. CDR3 DNA sequence: TGTGCCAGTACATCGGGACAGGTACTCTCTGGGGCCAACGTCCTGACTTTC. It translates to CASTSGQVLSGANVLTF.

V and J are TRBV18 and TRBJ1-2; D perhaps matches TRBD1 (5 bases). Germline CDR1 KGHSH, CDR2 LQKENI. Trimming cost V 3 bases and J 4 bases, with 12 bases left between them. CDR3 length: 14 residues. The CDR3 region has the DNA TGTGCCAGCTCACCGGGGGGGGTCGGCTATGGCTACACCTTC. It encodes CASSPGGVGYGYTF.

The J gene is TRBJ1-6, the V gene TRBV4-2; D is unresolved. The CDR3 is made up of 13 amino acids. CDR1 is LGHNA, CDR2 YNFKEQ, per germline. Trimming took 0 bases from V and 8 from J, leaving 5 bases between them. CDR3 nucleotide sequence: TGTGCCAGCAGCCAAGAAATAGATTCACCCCTCCACTTT. Amino acids: CASSQEIDSPLHF.

A few counts support this clone. The chain couples TRBV6-5 to TRBJ2-3; D remains unclear. Germline CDR1 reads MNHEY; CDR2 reads SVGAGI. V shed 2 bases and J shed 0 bases, with 9 bases lying between them. The CDR3 is 15 amino acids. CDR3 nucleotides: TGTGCCAGCAGTTACGGCGGAACAAGCACAGATACGCAGTATTTT. Protein: CASSYGGTSTDTQYF.

The gene calls are TRBV7-2 and TRBJ1-4; 10 bases are a match to TRBD1. The CDR3 totals 18 residues. The germline V gene has CDR1 SGHTA and CDR2 FQGNSA. Trimming removed 1 base from V and 3 bases from J; junction bases left unmatched: 8. The CDR3 DNA reads TGTGCCAGCAGCTTAGTGGTCGGCGGACAGGGGGCTAATGAAAAACTGTTTTTT. Its translation: CASSLVVGGQGANEKLFF.

The chain employs TRBV5-4 and TRBJ1-6; 7 nucleotides match TRBD1. The ends lost 0 bases at V and 5 bases at J; junction bases unmatched: 2. Germline V gives CDR1 SGHNT, CDR2 YYREEE (reference sequence). The CDR3 consists of 15 residues. The CDR3 here is CASSLETGNNSPLHF. CDR3 coding DNA: TGTGCCAGCAGCTTGGAGACAGGGAATAATTCACCCCTCCACTTT.

The chain employs TRBV30 and TRBJ1-2, with 7 positions matching TRBD1. V gave up 6 bases and J gave up 4 bases; unmatched junction bases: 8. The CDR3 runs 13 residues. Germline V CDR1 and CDR2: GTSNPN, SVGIG (reference sequence). CDR3 DNA sequence: TGTGCCTGCCACACAGGGGTTGGCTATGGCTACACCTTC. This codes for CACHTGVGYGYTF.

This sequence joins TRBV4-1 and TRBJ1-3; TRBD1 agrees at 7 bases. CDR3 size: 16 residues. The V gene end was trimmed by 5 bases and the J gene end by 0 bases; junction bases not matched to a gene: 7. The germline gives CDR1 MGHRA, CDR2 YSYEKL. CDR3 region: CASSRGGTDSGNTIYF. CDR3 nucleotide sequence: TGCGCCAGCAGCAGAGGCGGGACAGACTCTGGAAACACCATATATTTT.

The V gene is TRBV5-1, the J gene TRBJ2-7; D is uncertain. V lost 0 bases and J lost 7, with 11 bases in between. CDR1 and CDR2 (germline): SGHRS, YFSETQ. The CDR3 sequence is 13 residues long. In nucleotides, the CDR3 is TGCGCCAGCAGCTTGGTGCCTGCGAGTGAGCAGTACTTC. This sequence encodes CASSLVPASEQYF. The variable domain in full, completed from reference TRBV5-1 and TRBJ2-7, reads KAGVTQTPRYLIKTRGQQVTLSCSPISGHRSVSWYQQTPGQGLQFLFEYFSETQRNKGNFPGRFSGRQFSNSRSEMNVSTLELGDSALYLCASSLVPASEQYFGPGTRLTVT.

The chain has TRBV7-8 and TRBJ1-2; 10 nucleotides align to TRBD1. The V gene end was trimmed by 5 bases and the J gene end by 4 bases; junction bases not matched to a gene: 1. The CDR3 consists of 13 residues. Germline CDR1 and CDR2: SGHVS and FQNEAQ. The CDR3 loop reads CASSRTGGYGYTF. The CDR3 DNA sequence: TGTGCCAGCAGCCGGACAGGGGGCTATGGCTACACCTTC.

The chain uses TRBV9 and TRBJ1-4; no clear D gene. Between the trimmed V and J ends, which lost 1 base and 0 bases, there was a span of 4 bases. The CDR3 consists of 14 residues. Germline V gene sequence: CDR1 SGDLS, CDR2 YYNGEE. Here the CDR3 reads CASSVLATNEKLFF. For the CDR3, the DNA is TGTGCCAGCAGCGTACTTGCAACTAATGAAAAACTGTTTTTT.

This clone was counted between two and nine times. J is TRBJ1-1 and V is TRBV29-1, with TRBD1 identical over 8 bases. The CDR3 totals 13 residues. From germline, CDR1 is SQVTM and CDR2 ANQGSEA. V was clipped by 7 bases and J by 4 bases; unmatched bases: 8. CDR3 sequence: CSAATGTGTEAFF. The CDR3 DNA reads as TGCAGCGCCGCTACAGGGACAGGCACTGAAGCTTTCTTT.

The chain recombines TRBV7-2 with TRBJ2-3; perhaps TRBD2 as D (6 bases). V was pared by 2 bases and J by 1 base, with 7 bases between. Looked up from germline, CDR1 is SGHTA and CDR2 is FQGNSA. This CDR3 region has 14 residues. This CDR3 reads CASSLKRGTDTQYF. In DNA, the CDR3 is TGTGCCAGCAGCTTAAAGCGGGGCACAGATACGCAGTATTTT.

The rearrangement joins TRBV5-1 to TRBJ1-1; D is possibly TRBD1 (6 bases). Germline CDR1 SGHRS, CDR2 YFSETQ. Trimming removed 1 base at V and 5 bases at J, with 12 bases between. The CDR3 totals 14 residues. CDR3 nucleotides: TGCGCCAGCAGCTTGCCCTCCCAGGGGACTGAAGCTTTCTTT. Translation gives CASSLPSQGTEAFF. Using reference TRBV5-1 and TRBJ1-1 for the parts outside the CDR3, the full variable domain is KAGVTQTPRYLIKTRGQQVTLSCSPISGHRSVSWYQQTPGQGLQFLFEYFSETQRNKGNFPGRFSGRQFSNSRSEMNVSTLELGDSALYLCASSLPSQGTEAFFGQGTRLTVV.

V is TRBV18 and J is TRBJ2-2; TRBD1 matches 12 bases. CDR3 size: 18 residues. Per the germline V gene, CDR1 is KGHSH and CDR2 is LQKENI. Trimming removed 6 bases from V and 6 bases from J; junction bases left unmatched: 14. The CDR3 DNA reads as TGTGCCAGCTCTCAAACACTTGGGACAGGGGGCGAATCCGGGGAGCTGTTTTTT. Translated, it gives CASSQTLGTGGESGELFF.

The V and J genes are TRBV12-3 or TRBV12-4 and TRBJ1-2, with TRBD1 as a possible D gene (6 bases). Trimming removed 5 bases from V and 7 bases from J, with 11 bases in between. This CDR3 spans 12 amino acids. CDR3 protein: CASSQDRSGYTF. CDR3 in DNA: TGTGCCAGCAGTCAAGACAGGAGTGGCTACACCTTC.

The chain combines TRBV19 with TRBJ1-5; D is possibly TRBD1 (6 bases). The CDR3 runs 17 residues. Trimming pared 5 bases from V and 2 bases from J, leaving 19 bases between. The V gene's germline CDR1 is LNHDA and CDR2 SQIVND (reference sequence). The CDR3 DNA reads as TGTGCCAGTAGTGCGTCGGCAGGGGTTCTTGGCAATCAGCCCCAGCATTTT. Residues: CASSASAGVLGNQPQHF.